This TCR beta chain appears in the sequencing data of a study of identical twins. Study results and limitations: Recombination models fit unrelated individuals' TCR alpha sharing but underestimated twins'. Fewer insertions characterized abundant cord blood beta clonotypes, whereas memory repertoires showed none.

The CDR3 has 17 amino acids. Trimming shortened V by 3 bases and J by 4 bases, and 23 bases separated the two germline ends. CDR1 and CDR2 (germline): DFQATT, SNEGSKA (reference sequence). TCRdb re-derived calls from the 5' RACE reads in MiXCR, one entry per CDR3 protein. Counted here are 1.5 million to 2 million distinct CDR3 sequences, roughly 35% occurring once; the ten biggest clones make up about 0.27%. Turning to this clonotype: What it binds is not known.

This TCR was recovered from a newborn girl in good health. The sample comprised cord blood. The genes are TRBV20-1 and TRBJ2-3; D is perhaps TRBD1 (6 bases). DNA for the CDR3: TGCAGTGCTAGTAAGAAATGGGTCTCGAGGGGGTCAGATACGCAGTATTTT. Translation gives CSASKKWVSRGSDTQYF.